This entry lists 21 T cell receptor beta chains sequenced from one sample in a study of blood T cell repertoires in COVID-19. Clones were read by immunoSEQ multiplex PCR, and TCRdb kept only the in-frame ones, dropping some. The sample comprises under 200,000 clones, 90% to 95% of which are singletons, and approximately 0.48% rests with the top ten. Sample: peripheral blood. These receptors were taken from a man aged 50 to 60 with acute or convalescent COVID-19.

This clone was recorded once. The V and J genes are TRBV5-1 and TRBJ2-2, with 9 bases aligning to TRBD1. Unmatched junction bases numbered 0, after V lost 0 bases and J lost 3 bases. The CDR3 is 15 amino acids. Germline CDR1 reads SGHRS; CDR2 reads YFSETQ. In DNA, the CDR3 is TGCGCCAGCAGCTTGGGACAGGGGGACACCGGGGAGCTGTTTTTT. This codes for CASSLGQGDTGELFF. Drawing the rest from reference TRBV5-1 and TRBJ2-2, the complete variable domain is KAGVTQTPRYLIKTRGQQVTLSCSPISGHRSVSWYQQTPGQGLQFLFEYFSETQRNKGNFPGRFSGRQFSNSRSEMNVSTLELGDSALYLCASSLGQGDTGELFFGEGSRLTVL.

The rearrangement links TRBV9 to TRBJ2-2; D is undetermined. Trimming stripped 0 bases from V and 1 base from J, with 4 bases between. Germline V CDR1 and CDR2: SGDLS, YYNGEE. The CDR3 totals 14 residues. In DNA, the CDR3 is TGTGCCAGCAGCGTAGGCGGGAACACCGGGGAGCTGTTTTTT. It yields the protein CASSVGGNTGELFF.

A single count supports this clone. V and J are TRBV6-5 and TRBJ1-5; D is possibly TRBD1 (5 bases). Trimming cost V 4 bases and J 5 bases, with 12 bases left between them. The CDR3 consists of 14 residues. Germline V gives CDR1 MNHEY, CDR2 SVGAGI. The CDR3 is CASSSDSFDQPQHF. The CDR3 region has the DNA TGTGCCAGCAGTTCCGACAGTTTTGATCAGCCCCAGCATTTT.

This clone was detected only once. This chain joins TRBV7-2 and TRBJ2-3, with 9 bases aligning to TRBD2. With V trimmed by 1 base and J by 8 bases, 7 bases remained unmatched. This CDR3 has 15 residues. Germline V CDR1 and CDR2: SGHTA, FQGNSA. The CDR3 loop is CASSLDAGGLGTQYF. CDR3 in DNA: TGTGCCAGCAGCTTAGACGCGGGAGGGCTTGGTACGCAGTATTTT.

This chain connects TRBV19 to TRBJ2-1; 9 nucleotides line up with TRBD2. V dropped 4 bases and J dropped 5; count of bases not matched to a gene: 21. The germline CDR1 and CDR2 sequences are LNHDA and SQIVND (reference sequence). CDR3 length: 20 amino acids. CDR3 amino acids: CASSRVPASGNLPFNNEQFF. DNA for the CDR3: TGTGCCAGTAGTAGGGTACCGGCTAGCGGGAATCTACCCTTTAACAATGAGCAGTTCTTC.

The genes are TRBV5-6 and TRBJ1-1, with 7 bases aligning to TRBD1. V dropped 4 bases and J dropped 6; count of bases not matched to a gene: 6. Germline V gene lookup returns CDR1 SGHDT and CDR2 YYEEEE. The CDR3 runs 13 residues. CDR3 residues: CASSMDRRAEAFF. In DNA, the CDR3 is TGTGCCAGCAGCATGGACAGGAGGGCTGAAGCTTTCTTT.

The CDR3 here is CASSSGRTIYF. Here the CDR3 DNA reads TGTGCCAGCAGCTCCGGTCGCACCATATATTTT. The gene calls are TRBV7-2 and TRBJ1-3; no reliable D call. This CDR3 is built from 11 residues. Trimming took off 4 bases at V and 9 bases at J, with 7 bases between the two ends. In germline, CDR1 is SGHTA, CDR2 FQGNSA.

The chain recombines TRBV7-9 with TRBJ1-1, with 7 bases aligning to TRBD1. From germline, CDR1 is SEHNR and CDR2 FQNEAQ (reference sequence). After removal of 1 base from V and 4 bases from J, the junction contained 9 bases not matched to a gene. The CDR3 runs to 16 residues. The CDR3 DNA is TGTGCCAGCAGCTTAGGAGGAAAGGGGGCGCGCACTGAAGCTTTCTTT. Its protein is CASSLGGKGARTEAFF.

V gene TRBV2 combines with J gene TRBJ2-7; TRBD2 matches 11 bases. This CDR3 has 14 residues. The V gene end was trimmed by 7 bases and the J gene end by 7 bases; junction bases not matched to a gene: 9. CDR1 and CDR2 from the germline V gene are SNHLY and FYNNEI. CDR3 nucleotide sequence: TGTGCCAGCATTGTTACTAGCGGGAGAGGGGAGCAGTACTTC. Its protein is CASIVTSGRGEQYF.

The gene calls are TRBV2 and TRBJ1-2; D gene uncertain. Trimming cost V 7 bases and J 4 bases, with 13 bases left between them. Germline CDR1 reads SNHLY; CDR2 reads FYNNEI. This CDR3 is 13 amino acids long. CDR3 residues: CASIQHAVYGYTF. The CDR3 nucleotides are TGTGCCAGCATCCAACACGCGGTCTATGGCTACACCTTC.

This clone was picked up one time. The V call is TRBV11-2, the J call TRBJ1-1, with D maybe TRBD1 (5 bases). Germline CDR1 and CDR2: SGHAT and FQNNGV. This CDR3 spans 14 amino acids. Trimming cost V 0 bases and J 6 bases, with 11 bases left between them. In DNA, the CDR3 is TGTGCCAGCAGCTTAGATCGTTGGGGGGCTGAAGCTTTCTTT. This encodes CASSLDRWGAEAFF.

V is TRBV6-5 and J is TRBJ1-6; D is unresolved. The length of the CDR3 is 13 residues. Per germline, CDR1 MNHEY and CDR2 SVGAGI. V gave up 0 bases and J gave up 9 bases, with 6 bases separating them. The CDR3 protein is CASSYSVRSPLHF. The CDR3 DNA reads TGTGCCAGCAGTTACTCGGTGCGTTCACCCCTCCACTTT.

Only a few counts were recorded for this clone. The chain links TRBV7-8 to TRBJ1-4; 9 nucleotides match TRBD1. Looked up from germline, CDR1 is SGHVS and CDR2 is FQNEAQ. The CDR3 is 15 residues long. V shed 5 bases, J shed 8 bases, and the junction held 9 bases outside the gene matches. CDR3 residues: CASSLQQGAGEKLFF. The CDR3 region has the DNA TGTGCCAGCAGCCTCCAACAGGGGGCCGGGGAAAAACTGTTTTTT.

The rearrangement joins TRBV28 to TRBJ1-1, with D perhaps TRBD1 (5 bases). V was pared by 5 bases and J by 1 base, with 11 bases between. Germline CDR1 reads MDHEN; CDR2 reads SYDVKM. The CDR3 sequence is 14 residues long. The CDR3 sequence: CASSGAGRNTEAFF. In nucleotides, the CDR3 is TGTGCCAGCAGTGGGGCGGGGCGGAACACTGAAGCTTTCTTT.

The CDR3 region is CASSLQGATDTQYF. Here the CDR3 DNA reads TGTGCCAGCAGCTTACAGGGGGCGACGGATACGCAGTATTTT. This chain joins TRBV11-3 and TRBJ2-3; 8 bases are a match to TRBD1. CDR1 is SGHNT and CDR2 is YENEEA in the germline V gene. Losses at the gene ends were 2 bases for V and 6 bases for J; bases not matched to a gene: 4. The CDR3 loop spans 14 amino acids.

This sequence joins TRBV5-4 and TRBJ2-7; 12 bases align to TRBD2. Trimming at V came to 3 bases and at J to 2 bases, leaving 12 bases not matched to a gene. CDR1 is SGHNT and CDR2 is YYREEE in the germline V gene (reference sequence). This CDR3 is built from 18 residues. CDR3 amino acids: CASSSTAPLAGGPYEQYF. The DNA for the CDR3 is TGTGCCAGCAGCTCGACCGCCCCCCTAGCGGGAGGGCCCTACGAGCAGTACTTC.

V and J are TRBV28 and TRBJ1-1; 9 nucleotides align to TRBD1. J gave up 3 bases and V 4 bases, and 9 bases lay outside the gene matches. CDR3 length: 16 residues. The germline gives CDR1 MDHEN, CDR2 SYDVKM. In DNA, the CDR3 is TGTGCCAGCAGTTCCCCACAGGGGGCGCCGGACACTGAAGCTTTCTTT. It yields the protein CASSSPQGAPDTEAFF.

The chain has TRBV9 and TRBJ2-5; 13 bases match TRBD2. In germline, CDR1 is SGDLS, CDR2 YYNGEE. Trimming took 1 base from V and 4 from J; bases not matched to a gene: 10. This CDR3 spans 18 amino acids. CDR3 DNA sequence: TGTGCCAGCAGCGTAACCCCCAGGGGACTAGCGGGAACAGAGACCCAGTACTTC. Its translation is CASSVTPRGLAGTETQYF.

V is TRBV4-2 and J is TRBJ2-2, with TRBD2 matching over 9 bases. This CDR3 has 19 amino acids. Unmatched junction bases numbered 9, after V lost 1 base and J lost 0 bases. Germline lookup yields CDR1 LGHNA and CDR2 YNFKEQ. The CDR3 DNA is TGTGCCAGCAGCCAAGTAACTTGGCGGGGGGGACCGAACACCGGGGAGCTGTTTTTT. It specifies CASSQVTWRGGPNTGELFF.

The chain carries TRBV28 and TRBJ2-1; 12 positions match TRBD1. Unmatched junction bases numbered 8, after V lost 5 bases and J lost 0 bases. Germline lookup yields CDR1 MDHEN and CDR2 SYDVKM. The CDR3 sequence is 18 residues long. The CDR3 region has the DNA TGTGCCAGCAGTACCGGGACAGGGGGCCCGAGCTCCTACAATGAGCAGTTCTTC. Translated, it gives CASSTGTGGPSSYNEQFF.

V is TRBV19 and J is TRBJ2-1, with TRBD2 matching over 7 bases. The length of the CDR3 is 11 residues. The junction had 4 bases not matched to a gene; V was cut back by 7 bases and J by 10 bases. Germline V gene sequence: CDR1 LNHDA, CDR2 SQIVND (reference sequence). The CDR3 region is CASTLGGEQFF. Written as DNA, the CDR3 is TGTGCCAGTACACTCGGGGGGGAGCAGTTCTTC.